This T cell receptor (beta chain) was documented in a study of CD8 T cells in ankylosing spondylitis. Findings and caveats of the study: It was reported that disease-linked clones were significantly enriched in matched ankylosing spondylitis synovial fluid.

V was clipped by 8 bases and J by 13 bases, with 12 bases between them. The CDR3 is 10 residues long. Germline V gene data show CDR1 as MNHEY and CDR2 as SVGEGT. Each CDR3 protein is one row after TCRdb ran MiXCR on the 5' RACE reads. Of 200,000 or so distinct CDR3 sequences listed, 18% are singletons. This clonotype was counted ten times or more. The antigen remains unidentified. The receptor comes from a male donor aged 10-30 years with ankylosing spondylitis or in good health (not recorded which). This rearrangement joins TRBV6-2 or TRBV6-3 to TRBJ2-1; D tentatively reads TRBD1 or TRBD2 (5 bases each). The source material was blood, either unsorted or a sorted T cell fraction (not recorded which). The CDR3: CASGTLTQFF. CDR3 in DNA: TGTGCCAGCGGGACCCTTACTCAGTTCTTC.